This T cell receptor beta chain was recorded in a study of OX40 agonist ivuxolimab in advanced cancers. Study-wide context: Six ivuxolimab dose levels, 0.01 to 10 mg/kg, were given intravenously every 2 weeks. Study outcomes and limitations: Those patients achieving a partial response at 0.1-3.0 mg/kg showed among the lowest clonal expansion. Clonal expansion from baseline to week 6 occurred in both CD4+ and CD8+ T cells.

Details on this clone: Its antigen remains unidentified.

This table comes from immunoSEQ multiplex PCR, and its TCRdb copy is limited to in-frame clones, with some not included. The sample has roughly 100,000 clones, around 90% seen once. Patients were ineligible given autoimmune disease history or systemic immunosuppression. Sequenced here: CD4+ or CD8+ T cells sorted from blood, sampled in a trial of the OX40 agonist ivuxolimab. The receptor was isolated from an adult with an advanced solid tumor such as melanoma, head and neck, liver or kidney cancer.

The CDR3 nucleotides read TGTGCCAGCGACGTCCGGGACAGGAGCACAGATACGCAGTATTTT. Translated, it gives CASDVRDRSTDTQYF. The rearrangement links TRBV28 to TRBJ2-3; TRBD1 matches at 8 bases. V was clipped by 8 bases and J by 0 bases; unmatched bases: 7. The CDR3 totals 15 residues. The V gene's germline CDR1 is MDHEN and CDR2 SYDVKM.